This T cell receptor (beta chain) was captured by sequencing in a study of blood T cell repertoires in COVID-19. Looking at the study overall: Sites in the United States, Italy and Spain provided acute and convalescent COVID-19 samples.

In germline, CDR1 is SGHAT, CDR2 FQNNGV. This CDR3 has 17 amino acids. V trimming: 4 bases; J trimming: 0 bases; junction bases outside the gene matches: 9. The assay was immunoSEQ multiplex PCR, and TCRdb's table has in-frame clones only and misses some. The table has about 320,000 clones, around 85% seen once. Material: PBMCs or T cells enriched from blood (not recorded which). The sequence derives from a woman aged 25 to 39 who had been exposed to COVID-19. The rearrangement links TRBV11-2 to TRBJ1-3; 7 nucleotides align to TRBD1. This CDR3 is CASSYQGGLSSGNTIYF. The CDR3 coding sequence is TGTGCCAGCAGCTATCAGGGGGGATTAAGCTCTGGAAACACCATATATTTT.